Listed below are T cell receptor beta chains from one sample, sequenced in a study of shared clonotypes between healthy human individuals. Some clones are missing from TCRdb's copy, which holds only in-frame ones; the method was immunoSEQ multiplex PCR. The sample has about 1 million clones; 60% to 80% are singletons. The source material was memory CD4+ T cells sorted from blood. Receptors originate from a young man in good health. Each CDR3 is given with its conserved first and last residue. A D gene is named only where the DNA matches it firmly. Clone size, where shown, is once, few, many, or a class for clones that have expanded.

len | j_gene | v_gene | d_gene | abundance | CDR3aa | CDR3nt
14 | TRBJ1-5 | TRBV10-2 | . | . | CATKLGTYNQPQHF | TGCGCCACCAAGTTGGGAACCTATAATCAGCCCCAGCATTTT
17 | TRBJ1-5 | TRBV19 | TRBD1 | . | CASSIARQGYGNQPQHF | TGTGCCAGTAGTATAGCTAGACAGGGGTATGGCAATCAGCCCCAGCATTTT
11 | TRBJ2-5 | TRBV10-3 | . | . | CAIREEETQYF | TGTGCCATCAGGGAGGAAGAGACCCAGTACTTC
16 | TRBJ1-3 | TRBV5-5 | . | . | CASSFEMGGSGNTIYF | TGTGCCAGCAGCTTTGAAATGGGTGGTTCTGGAAACACCATATATTTT
15 | TRBJ2-3 | TRBV10-3 | . | . | CAISESPGSTDTQYF | TGTGCCATCAGTGAGTCACCGGGATCCACAGATACGCAGTATTTT
15 | TRBJ2-5 | TRBV7-9 | TRBD1 | . | CASSLSLGGPETQYF | TGTGCCAGCAGCTTATCTCTAGGGGGCCCGGAGACCCAGTACTTC
12 | TRBJ1-2 | TRBV19 | TRBD1 | . | CASRVQGAGYTF | TGTGCCAGTAGAGTGCAGGGGGCTGGCTACACCTTC
13 | TRBJ1-2 | TRBV6-6 | . | . | CASKDGPPGGYTF | TGTGCCAGCAAGGACGGCCCTCCGGGTGGCTACACCTTC
13 | TRBJ1-5 | TRBV30 | . | few | CAWSLGVDQPQHF | TGTGCCTGGAGTCTAGGGGTCGATCAGCCCCAGCATTTT
15 | TRBJ2-1 | TRBV28 | TRBD2 | . | CASSGASGGANEQFF | TGTGCCAGCAGCGGAGCTAGCGGGGGGGCCAATGAGCAGTTCTTC
15 | TRBJ2-7 | TRBV7-9 | TRBD1 | . | CASSTATGGSGEQYF | TGTGCCAGCAGCACTGCGACAGGGGGCTCGGGAGAGCAGTACTTC
17 | TRBJ2-3 | TRBV13 | . | . | CASSSSGWKGPTDTQYF | TGTGCCAGCAGCTCTTCCGGGTGGAAAGGACCCACAGATACGCAGTATTTT
14 | TRBJ2-3 | TRBV28 | TRBD2 | many | CASKKRRGADTQYF | TGTGCCAGCAAAAAACGGCGGGGGGCAGATACGCAGTATTTT
14 | TRBJ2-2 | TRBV5-1 | TRBD1 | . | CASSLSRGQGELFF | TGCGCCAGCAGCTTAAGCAGGGGGCAAGGGGAGCTGTTTTTT
14 | TRBJ2-7 | TRBV7-9 | TRBD2 | . | CASSLSGSSYEQYF | TGCGCCAGCAGCCTTAGCGGGTCCTCCTACGAGCAGTACTTC
18 | TRBJ2-7 | TRBV5-1 | TRBD1 | . | CASSRTGTGKGDLSEQYF | TGCGCCAGCAGCCGGACCGGGACAGGGAAAGGGGATTTGAGTGAGCAGTACTTC
17 | TRBJ2-1 | TRBV9 | TRBD2 | . | CASSKGLAGAEVNEQFF | TGTGCCAGCAGCAAAGGACTAGCGGGAGCGGAGGTCAATGAGCAGTTCTTC
15 | TRBJ1-1 | TRBV19 | TRBD1 | . | CASSPRTGWKGEAFF | TGTGCCAGTAGTCCCCGGACAGGGTGGAAAGGTGAAGCTTTCTTT
13 | TRBJ1-2 | TRBV19 | TRBD1 | . | CASSARGGYGYTF | TGTGCCAGTAGTGCCAGGGGGGGCTATGGCTACACCTTC
13 | TRBJ1-2 | TRBV7-9 | . | many | CASSFGQNYGYTF | TGTGCCAGCAGCTTCGGACAGAACTATGGCTACACCTTC
16 | TRBJ2-5 | TRBV28 | . | many | CASRGSMGQTSTAQYF | TGTGCCAGCAGAGGCTCTATGGGACAGACTAGCACGGCCCAGTACTTC
17 | TRBJ1-2 | TRBV18 | . | . | CASSPPQGRTANYGYTF | TGTGCCAGCTCACCACCGCAGGGCCGAACAGCTAACTATGGCTACACCTTC
16 | TRBJ1-2 | TRBV6-1 | . | . | CASSELQAGGNYGYTF | TGTGCCAGCAGTGAACTCCAGGCCGGGGGGAACTATGGCTACACCTTC
14 | TRBJ2-5 | TRBV6-5 | . | . | CASSYGEAGVTQYF | TGTGCCAGCAGTTATGGGGAGGCCGGGGTGACCCAGTACTTC
14 | TRBJ2-3 | TRBV7-3 | . | . | CASSNSHQRDTQYF | TGTGCCAGCAGCAACAGCCACCAGAGGGATACGCAGTATTTT
16 | TRBJ2-7 | TRBV2 | . | . | CASSGPGRLVSYEQYF | TGTGCCAGCAGTGGCCCAGGGAGACTGGTCTCCTACGAGCAGTACTTC
16 | TRBJ2-1 | TRBV4-3 | TRBD2 | once | CASSQVSGRAYNEQFF | TGCGCCAGCAGCCAAGTGAGCGGGAGGGCCTACAATGAGCAGTTCTTC
16 | TRBJ1-3 | TRBV7-8 | . | . | CASSLAHPGAGNTIYF | TGTGCCAGCAGCTTAGCGCATCCCGGGGCTGGAAACACCATATATTTT
16 | TRBJ2-6 | TRBV5-1 | . | . | CASSPDAFSGANVLTF | TGCGCCAGCAGCCCGGACGCCTTCTCTGGGGCCAACGTCCTGACTTTC
16 | TRBJ1-4 | TRBV30 | . | . | CAWGTGTLATNEKLFF | TGTGCCTGGGGTACCGGGACCCTCGCAACTAATGAAAAACTGTTTTTT
14 | TRBJ1-6 | TRBV10-3 | . | . | CATEGGLTNSPLHF | TGTGCCACCGAAGGGGGTCTTACTAATTCACCCCTCCACTTT
14 | TRBJ2-2 | TRBV6-4 | TRBD1 | . | CASRGQGMTGELFF | TGTGCCAGCAGAGGACAGGGGATGACCGGGGAGCTGTTTTTT
13 | TRBJ1-1 | TRBV5-6 | . | . | CASIKGEGTEAFF | TGTGCCAGCATAAAGGGAGAAGGCACTGAAGCTTTCTTT
14 | TRBJ1-1 | TRBV6-5 | TRBD1 | . | CASNKGQGGTEAFF | TGTGCCAGCAACAAAGGACAGGGCGGCACTGAAGCTTTCTTT
14 | TRBJ1-2 | TRBV7-2 | . | few | CASSLGEGQEGYTF | TGTGCCAGCAGCTTAGGGGAGGGTCAAGAGGGCTACACCTTC
14 | TRBJ1-2 | TRBV28 | . | . | CASSFLRGGVVYTF | TGTGCCAGCAGTTTTTTGCGCGGGGGAGTCGTGTACACCTTC
12 | TRBJ2-5 | TRBV30 | . | . | CAWSYSQETQYF | TGTGCCTGGAGTTATAGCCAAGAGACCCAGTACTTC
12 | TRBJ1-3 | TRBV30 | . | many | CARLGSGNTIYF | TGTGCCCGATTAGGCTCTGGAAACACCATATATTTT
13 | TRBJ1-6 | TRBV6-1 | . | . | CASRALWNSPLHF | TGTGCCAGCAGGGCACTTTGGAATTCACCCCTCCACTTT
14 | TRBJ1-1 | TRBV6-5 | . | . | CASSYQGRSPEAFF | TGTGCCAGCAGTTACCAGGGCCGCAGCCCTGAAGCTTTCTTT
16 | TRBJ2-1 | TRBV28 | . | many | CASSFGVVPRNNEQFF | TGTGCCAGCAGTTTTGGCGTAGTCCCCCGAAACAATGAGCAGTTCTTC
15 | TRBJ1-2 | TRBV6-6 | TRBD1 | . | CASSSGDRGGYGYTF | TGTGCCAGCAGTTCCGGAGACAGGGGGGGCTATGGCTACACCTTC
14 | TRBJ1-2 | TRBV6-5 | TRBD1 | . | CASSAGQGIYGYTF | TGTGCCAGCAGTGCGGGACAGGGGATCTATGGCTACACCTTC
17 | TRBJ2-1 | TRBV7-9 | . | many | CASSLGQPGSWLDEQFF | TGTGCCAGCAGCTTAGGTCAGCCAGGGAGTTGGTTGGATGAGCAGTTCTTC
16 | TRBJ2-7 | TRBV5-4 | TRBD2 | . | CASSFGTSVSSYEQYF | TGTGCCAGCAGCTTCGGGACTAGCGTAAGCTCCTACGAGCAGTACTTC
12 | TRBJ2-1 | TRBV15 | . | . | CATSRVGNEQFF | TGTGCCACCAGCAGAGTAGGGAATGAGCAGTTCTTC
12 | TRBJ2-3 | TRBV10-1 | . | . | CASSPPGATQYF | TGCGCCAGCAGTCCACCGGGGGCTACGCAGTATTTT
14 | TRBJ1-5 | TRBV7-2 | . | few | CASSLAGSNQPQHF | TGTGCCAGCAGCTTAGCAGGTAGCAATCAGCCCCAGCATTTT
12 | TRBJ2-1 | TRBV28 | . | few | CASTTSGDEQFF | TGTGCCAGCACCACGTCAGGGGATGAGCAGTTCTTC